This T cell receptor (beta chain) was identified in a study of shared clonotypes between healthy human individuals. Between the trimmed V and J ends, which lost 2 bases and 4 bases, there was a span of 19 bases. Germline CDR1 SQVTM, CDR2 ANQGSEA. This CDR3 region has 16 residues. Sequenced by immunoSEQ multiplex PCR; TCRdb stores in-frame clones only, minus some. The sample holds fewer than 1 million clones; 95% to 97% are singletons and the top ten take about 0.22%. Naive CD8 cells were CD45RO-negative, positively selected for CCR7, excluding terminally differentiated effector memory CD45RA+ cells. Sequenced material: naive CD8+ T cells sorted from blood. The chain is built from TRBV29-1 and TRBJ2-3; perhaps TRBD1 as D (7 bases). The TCR sequence derives from a man aged 25 to 40 in good health. The CDR3 spells CSVERGLAPDSDTQYF. The CDR3 nucleotides are TGCAGCGTTGAAAGGGGGCTAGCGCCCGACTCAGATACGCAGTATTTT.